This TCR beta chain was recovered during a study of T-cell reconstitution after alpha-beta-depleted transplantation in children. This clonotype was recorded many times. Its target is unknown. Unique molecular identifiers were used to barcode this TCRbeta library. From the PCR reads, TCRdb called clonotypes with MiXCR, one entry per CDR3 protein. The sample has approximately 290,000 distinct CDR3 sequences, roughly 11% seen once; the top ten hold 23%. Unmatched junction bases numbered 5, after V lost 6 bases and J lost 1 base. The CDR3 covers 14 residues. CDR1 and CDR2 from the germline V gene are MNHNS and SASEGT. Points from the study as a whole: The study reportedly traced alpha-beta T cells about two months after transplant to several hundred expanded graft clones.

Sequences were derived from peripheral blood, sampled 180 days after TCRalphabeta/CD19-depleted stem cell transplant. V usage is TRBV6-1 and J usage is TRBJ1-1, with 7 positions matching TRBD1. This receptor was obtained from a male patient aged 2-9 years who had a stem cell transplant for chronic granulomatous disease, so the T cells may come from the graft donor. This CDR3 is CASSHRDRNTEAFF. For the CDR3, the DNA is TGTGCCAGCAGCCACCGGGACAGGAACACTGAAGCTTTCTTT.